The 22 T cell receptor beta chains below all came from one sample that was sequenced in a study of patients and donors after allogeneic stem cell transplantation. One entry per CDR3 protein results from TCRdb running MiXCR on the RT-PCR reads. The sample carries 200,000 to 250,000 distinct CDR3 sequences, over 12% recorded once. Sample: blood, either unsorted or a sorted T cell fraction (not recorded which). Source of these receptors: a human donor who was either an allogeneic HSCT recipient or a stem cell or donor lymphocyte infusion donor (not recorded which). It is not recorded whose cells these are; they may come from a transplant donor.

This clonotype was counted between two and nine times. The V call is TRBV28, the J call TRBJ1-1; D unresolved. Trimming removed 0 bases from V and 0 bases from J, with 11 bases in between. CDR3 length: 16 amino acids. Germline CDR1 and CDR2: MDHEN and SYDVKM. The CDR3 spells CASSLWDLVVNTEAFF. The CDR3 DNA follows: TGTGCCAGCAGTTTATGGGATTTAGTGGTGAACACTGAAGCTTTCTTT.

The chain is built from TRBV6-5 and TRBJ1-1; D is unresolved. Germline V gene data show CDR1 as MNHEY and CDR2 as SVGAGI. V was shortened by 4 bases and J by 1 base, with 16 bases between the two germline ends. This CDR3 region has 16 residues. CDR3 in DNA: TGTGCCAGCAGTTCCACCTCGTCGGCTAGGAACACTGAAGCTTTCTTT. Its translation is CASSSTSSARNTEAFF.

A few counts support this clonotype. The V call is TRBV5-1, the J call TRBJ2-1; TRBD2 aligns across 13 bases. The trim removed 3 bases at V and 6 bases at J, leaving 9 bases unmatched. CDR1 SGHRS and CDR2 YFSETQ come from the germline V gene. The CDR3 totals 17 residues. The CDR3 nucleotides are TGCGCCAGCAGCTCCGACGGGACTAGCGGGAAAGTCAATGAGCAGTTCTTC. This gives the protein CASSSDGTSGKVNEQFF.

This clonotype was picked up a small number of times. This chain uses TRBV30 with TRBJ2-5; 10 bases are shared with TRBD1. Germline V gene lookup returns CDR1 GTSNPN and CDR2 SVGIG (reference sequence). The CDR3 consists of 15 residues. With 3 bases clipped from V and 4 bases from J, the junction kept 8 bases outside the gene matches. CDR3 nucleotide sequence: TGTGCCTGGAGCTCGACAGGGGGCTCGGGAGAGACCCAGTACTTC. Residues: CAWSSTGGSGETQYF.

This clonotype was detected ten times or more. In nucleotides, the CDR3 is TGCGCCAGCAGCTCTTTCTTGACTAGTATAGGCAATGAGCAGTTCTTC. Translating gives CASSSFLTSIGNEQFF. The chain couples TRBV5-1 to TRBJ2-1; D perhaps matches TRBD2 (6 bases). Trimming left V 3 bases short and J 6 bases short, with 19 bases between. CDR1 is SGHRS, CDR2 YFSETQ, per germline. The CDR3 consists of 16 residues.

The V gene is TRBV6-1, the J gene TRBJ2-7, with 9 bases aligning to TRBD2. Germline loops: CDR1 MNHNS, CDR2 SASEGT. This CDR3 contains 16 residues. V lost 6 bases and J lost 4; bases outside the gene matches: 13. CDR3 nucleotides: TGTGCCAGCAGCCAAATTAGCGGGAGAGGCATATACGAGCAGTACTTC. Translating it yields CASSQISGRGIYEQYF.

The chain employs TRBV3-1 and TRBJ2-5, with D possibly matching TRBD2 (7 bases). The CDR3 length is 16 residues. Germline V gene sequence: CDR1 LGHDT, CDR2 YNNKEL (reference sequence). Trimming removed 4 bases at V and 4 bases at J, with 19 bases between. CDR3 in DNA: TGTGCCAGCAGCCTGACCCTTGGCGGGGGCGGAGAGACCCAGTACTTC. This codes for CASSLTLGGGGETQYF.

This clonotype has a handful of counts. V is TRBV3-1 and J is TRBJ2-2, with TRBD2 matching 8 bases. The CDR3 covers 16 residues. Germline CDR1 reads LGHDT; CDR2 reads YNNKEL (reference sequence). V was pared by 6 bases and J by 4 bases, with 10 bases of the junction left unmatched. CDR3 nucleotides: TGTGCCAGCAGTCCTACTAGCGGACGGTCCACCGGGGAGCTGTTTTTT. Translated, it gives CASSPTSGRSTGELFF. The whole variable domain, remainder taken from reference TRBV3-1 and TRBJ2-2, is DTAVSQTPKYLVTQMGNDKSIKCEQNLGHDTMYWYKQDSKKFLKIMFSYNNKELIINETVPNRFSPKSPDKAHLNLHINSLELGDSAVYFCASSPTSGRSTGELFFGEGSRLTVL.

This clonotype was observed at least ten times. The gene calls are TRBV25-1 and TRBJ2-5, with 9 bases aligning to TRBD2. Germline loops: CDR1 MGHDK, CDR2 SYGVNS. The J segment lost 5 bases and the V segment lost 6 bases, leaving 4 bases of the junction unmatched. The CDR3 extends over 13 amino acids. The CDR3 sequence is CASRLAGAETQYF. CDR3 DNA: TGTGCCAGCAGATTAGCGGGAGCGGAGACCCAGTACTTC.

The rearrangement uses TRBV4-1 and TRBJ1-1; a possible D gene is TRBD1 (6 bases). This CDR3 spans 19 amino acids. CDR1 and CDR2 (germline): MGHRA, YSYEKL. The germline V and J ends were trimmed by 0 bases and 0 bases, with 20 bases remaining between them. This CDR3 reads CASSQEGRGAGVMNTEAFF. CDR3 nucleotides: TGCGCCAGCAGCCAAGAAGGCCGGGGGGCCGGGGTCATGAACACTGAAGCTTTCTTT.

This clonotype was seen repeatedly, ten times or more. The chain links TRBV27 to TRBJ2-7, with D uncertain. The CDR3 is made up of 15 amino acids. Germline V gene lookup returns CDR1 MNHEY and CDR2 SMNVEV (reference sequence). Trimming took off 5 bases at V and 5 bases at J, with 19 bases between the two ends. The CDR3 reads CASSPFPPLGNEQYF. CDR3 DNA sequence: TGTGCCAGCAGTCCCTTTCCGCCCTTAGGGAACGAGCAGTACTTC.

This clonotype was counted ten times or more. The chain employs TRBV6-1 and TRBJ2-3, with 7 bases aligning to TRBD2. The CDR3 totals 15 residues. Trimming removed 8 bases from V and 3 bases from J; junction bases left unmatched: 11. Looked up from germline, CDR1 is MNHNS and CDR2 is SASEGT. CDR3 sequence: CASGHPRGVTDTQYF. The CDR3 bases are TGTGCCAGCGGCCATCCTCGGGGGGTAACAGATACGCAGTATTTT.

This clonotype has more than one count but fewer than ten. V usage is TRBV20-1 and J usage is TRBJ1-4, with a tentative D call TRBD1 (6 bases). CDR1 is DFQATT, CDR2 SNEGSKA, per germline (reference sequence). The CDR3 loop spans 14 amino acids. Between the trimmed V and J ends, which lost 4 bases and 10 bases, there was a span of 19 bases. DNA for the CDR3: TGCAGTGCTAAACCCCACGCCTCGACAGGAAAACTGTTTTTT. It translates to CSAKPHASTGKLFF.

CDR3 DNA sequence: TGCGCCAGCAGCCACGACAGGGGGGACTATGGCTACACCTTC. This translates into CASSHDRGDYGYTF. The chain employs TRBV10-2 and TRBJ1-2, with 9 bases fitting TRBD1. This CDR3 is 14 amino acids long. V was clipped by 6 bases and J by 3 bases; unmatched bases: 5. Per germline, CDR1 WSHSY and CDR2 SAAADI.

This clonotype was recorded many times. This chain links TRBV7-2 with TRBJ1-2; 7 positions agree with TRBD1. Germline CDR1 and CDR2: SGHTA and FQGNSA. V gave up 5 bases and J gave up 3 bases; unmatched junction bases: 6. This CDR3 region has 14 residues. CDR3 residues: CASSKQGFDYGYTF. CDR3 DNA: TGTGCCAGCAGCAAACAGGGGTTTGACTATGGCTACACCTTC.

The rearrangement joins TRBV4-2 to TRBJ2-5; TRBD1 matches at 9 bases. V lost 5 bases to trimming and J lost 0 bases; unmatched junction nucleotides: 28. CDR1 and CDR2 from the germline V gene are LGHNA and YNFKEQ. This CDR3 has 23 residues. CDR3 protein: CASSGSKTLGTGRKFLYQETQYF. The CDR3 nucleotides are TGTGCCAGCAGCGGATCCAAAACCTTAGGGACAGGGAGAAAATTTTTGTACCAAGAGACCCAGTACTTC.

CDR3 sequence (DNA): TGCGCCAGCAGCTCCTACCCTCTACGGGCCACGGGTGAAAAACTGTTTTTT. Translating gives CASSSYPLRATGEKLFF. The J gene is TRBJ1-4, the V gene TRBV5-1; D gene uncertain. In germline, CDR1 is SGHRS, CDR2 YFSETQ. Trimming pared 3 bases from V and 7 bases from J, leaving 22 bases between. The CDR3 consists of 17 residues.

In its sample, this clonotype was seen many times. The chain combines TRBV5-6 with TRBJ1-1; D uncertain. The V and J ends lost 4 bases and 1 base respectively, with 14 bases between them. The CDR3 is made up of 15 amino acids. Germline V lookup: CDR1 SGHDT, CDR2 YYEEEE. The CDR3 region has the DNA TGTGCCAGCAGCCTGAGCGTAGGGAAGAACACTGAAGCTTTCTTT. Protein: CASSLSVGKNTEAFF. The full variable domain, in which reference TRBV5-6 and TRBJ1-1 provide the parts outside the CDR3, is DAGVTQSPTHLIKTRGQQVTLRCSPKSGHDTVSWYQQALGQGPQFIFQYYEEEERQRGNFPDRFSGHQFPNYSSELNVNALLLGDSALYLCASSLSVGKNTEAFFGQGTRLTVV.

The CDR3 region has the DNA TGTGCCAGCAGCCAAGGGAGAGGTGGCGGAGGGATCATCCCAGATACGCAGTATTTT. It translates to CASSQGRGGGGIIPDTQYF. This rearrangement joins TRBV4-2 to TRBJ2-3, with a tentative D call TRBD2 (6 bases). The CDR3 has 19 residues. V was pared by 1 base and J by 4 bases, with 24 bases between. Germline CDR1 is LGHNA and CDR2 is YNFKEQ.

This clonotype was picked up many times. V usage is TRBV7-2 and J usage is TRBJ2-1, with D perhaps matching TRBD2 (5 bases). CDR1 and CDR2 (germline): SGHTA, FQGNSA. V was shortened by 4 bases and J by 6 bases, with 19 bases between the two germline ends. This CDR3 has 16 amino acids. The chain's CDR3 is CASSSRMGRGGNEQFF. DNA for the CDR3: TGTGCCAGCAGCTCCCGAATGGGGAGAGGAGGCAATGAGCAGTTCTTC. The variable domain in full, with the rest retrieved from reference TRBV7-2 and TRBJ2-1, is GAGVSQSPSNKVTEKGKDVELRCDPISGHTALYWYRQSLGQGLEFLIYFQGNSAPDKSGLPSDRFSAERTGGSVSTLTIQRTQQEDSAVYLCASSSRMGRGGNEQFFGPGTRLTVL.

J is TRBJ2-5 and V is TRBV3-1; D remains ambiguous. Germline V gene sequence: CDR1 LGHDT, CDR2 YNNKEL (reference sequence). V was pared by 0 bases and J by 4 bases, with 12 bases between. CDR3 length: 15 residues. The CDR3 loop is CASSQDPVSRETQYF. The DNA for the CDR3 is TGTGCCAGCAGCCAAGATCCCGTGTCCAGAGAGACCCAGTACTTC.

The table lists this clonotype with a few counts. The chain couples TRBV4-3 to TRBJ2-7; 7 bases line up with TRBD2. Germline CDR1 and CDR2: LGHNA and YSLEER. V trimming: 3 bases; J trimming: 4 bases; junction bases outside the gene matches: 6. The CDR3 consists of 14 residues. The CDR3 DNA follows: TGCGCCAGCAGCCAGATGGGGGGGGGTTACGAGCAGTACTTC. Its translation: CASSQMGGGYEQYF.